The clone carrying this T cell receptor (beta chain) was found a few times. TCRdb re-called the 5' RACE reads with MiXCR, one entry per CDR3 protein. The repertoire consists of about 250,000 distinct CDR3 sequences, with about 8.5% occurring once and the leading ten covering 2.5% to 3.5%. These data belong to a study of identical twins. Trimming at V came to 3 bases and at J to 7 bases, leaving 9 bases not matched to a gene. Germline assignment: CDR1 LGHNA and CDR2 YSLEER. The CDR3 consists of 15 residues. These records were also assigned to another study, of yellow fever vaccine responses in identical twins.

The sequenced sample was CD8+ T cells sorted from blood. This sequence originates from a woman younger than 30 in good health. The J gene is TRBJ2-7, the V gene TRBV4-3, with 10 bases fitting TRBD2. DNA of the CDR3: TGCGCCAGCAGCCAGCGGCTAGCGGGGGTCCGGGAGCAGTACTTC. Translating gives CASSQRLAGVREQYF.